The following is a T cell receptor (beta chain) sequence with its context. The antigen remains unidentified. Germline V CDR1 and CDR2: SGHNT, YYREEE (reference sequence). The V end was cut by 4 bases, the J end by 3 bases, with 13 bases between. The CDR3 extends over 14 amino acids. This PCR relied on a set of 60 Vbeta primers and 13 Jbeta primers. The repertoire was sequenced with immunoSEQ multiplex PCR; TCRdb's copy has only in-frame clones and lacks some. The sample carries about 150,000 clones, over 55% recorded once. This specimen belongs to a study of cytomegalovirus exposure and HLA in healthy donors. Study conclusions and caveats: A link between a missense DCLRE1C variant and TCR beta V- and J-gene trimming emerged from a later analysis. In presence/absence analyses, roughly uniform sequencing depth across donors was assumed. Earlier findings revealed that most TCR beta V segments proved productive either about 90% or about 30% of the time. Links to common viral pathogens appeared, in a later analysis, for several of the most significant clusters.

The clonotype originates from a man aged 35 to 55 in good health and CMV-seronegative. The sample consisted of PBMCs. The gene calls are TRBV5-4 and TRBJ1-2, with a tentative D call TRBD1 (5 bases). The CDR3 DNA reads as TGTGCCAGCAGCACTGCACAGGATTACTATGGCTACACCTTC. It encodes CASSTAQDYYGYTF.